This TCR beta chain is from a study of blood T cell repertoires in COVID-19. Turning to the study itself: Whether acute or convalescent, the COVID-19 samples came from the United States, Italy and Spain. Sources were T cells, B-cell-depleted T cells, or PBMCs; the material itself was cDNA or gDNA.

Per the original methods: Amplified reference gene primers provided the basis for estimating nucleated cell counts. The repertoire was sequenced with immunoSEQ multiplex PCR; TCRdb's copy has only in-frame clones and lacks some. The D gene and trimming were derived from the DNA, and the V and J assignments and clone size from that table. The repertoire has approximately 300,000 clones, over 70% of them found once; the top ten carry approximately 1.3%. The CDR3 is made up of 13 amino acids. The germline CDR1 and CDR2 sequences are ENHRY and SYGVKD. The genes are TRBV10-3 and TRBJ2-2, with D maybe TRBD2 (6 bases). The sequenced sample consisted of peripheral blood. This receptor was identified in a woman in her fifties or sixties with acute or convalescent COVID-19. The CDR3 coding sequence is TGTTCCACTACAGAGGAGGGGTCCGGGGAGCTGTTTTTT. Translating gives CSTTEEGSGELFF.